Following are 30 T cell receptor beta chains from one sample sequenced in a study of cytomegalovirus exposure and HLA in healthy donors. The PCR was carried out with 60 Vbeta primers and 13 Jbeta primers. Only in-frame clones appear in the TCRdb table, and some are missing; sequencing was by immunoSEQ multiplex PCR. Of approximately 110,000 clones listed, 77% are singletons. Sequences were obtained from PBMCs. These receptors were taken from a human donor in good health.

This clone was recorded once. The chain employs TRBV19 and TRBJ1-2; no firm D call. The CDR3 runs 15 residues. Germline CDR1 is LNHDA and CDR2 is SQIVND (reference sequence). Trimming took off 7 bases at V and 2 bases at J, with 17 bases between the two ends. The CDR3 DNA reads as TGTGCCAGTACCATTCCGGGATATAGGAACTATGGCTACACCTTC. Protein sequence: CASTIPGYRNYGYTF.

CDR3 DNA: TGTGCCAGCACCGGACCCAAAGGGGTTACTGAAGCTTTCTTT. As protein: CASTGPKGVTEAFF. The chain recombines TRBV6-1 with TRBJ1-1, with a possible D match to TRBD1 (5 bases). Germline V gives CDR1 MNHNS, CDR2 SASEGT. V was cut by 7 bases and J by 5 bases, with 17 bases left in between. This CDR3 contains 14 residues.

The chain joins TRBV4-1 to TRBJ1-1; a possible D gene is TRBD1 (5 bases). The germline CDR1 and CDR2 sequences are MGHRA and YSYEKL. V was pared by 1 base and J by 5 bases, with 11 bases between. The CDR3 has 14 residues. The DNA for the CDR3 is TGCGCCAGCAGCCAAGCCTGGGGCGAGACTGAAGCTTTCTTT. As protein: CASSQAWGETEAFF.

Written as DNA, the CDR3 is TGTGCCAGCAGCTTGGAGGTTGGGGCAGGGGGCATCCTCCAGCATTTT. This gives the protein CASSLEVGAGGILQHF. The chain combines TRBV5-4 with TRBJ1-5; 8 nucleotides match TRBD1. Germline CDR1 reads SGHNT; CDR2 reads YYREEE (reference sequence). The CDR3 is 16 residues long. Trimming cost V 0 bases and J 12 bases; bases outside gene matches: 14.

The rearrangement uses TRBV4-1 and TRBJ1-5; 7 nucleotides align to TRBD1. This CDR3 region has 16 residues. V shed 0 bases and J 4 bases; nucleotides not matched to a gene: 6. Germline lookup yields CDR1 MGHRA and CDR2 YSYEKL. In DNA form, the CDR3 reads TGCGCCAGCAGCCAAGACCCGGGGACAGCAAATCAGCCCCAGCATTTT. Translating it yields CASSQDPGTANQPQHF.

Points on this clone: Different DNA sequences within this sample yield the same CDR3. The chain is built from TRBV27 and TRBJ2-2; D not certain. CDR3 size: 14 residues. Per the germline V gene, CDR1 is MNHEY and CDR2 is SMNVEV (reference sequence). V lost 3 bases and J 2 bases, leaving 7 bases between the germline ends. Here the CDR3 reads CASSLAGNTGELFF. The CDR3 region has the DNA TGTGCCAGCAGTTTGGCAGGAAACACCGGGGAGCTGTTTTTT.

The chain links TRBV10-3 to TRBJ2-1; 7 positions agree with TRBD2. Germline CDR1 and CDR2: ENHRY and SYGVKD. V gave up 8 bases and J gave up 9 bases; unmatched junction bases: 13. CDR3 length: 14 amino acids. CDR3 loop: CAIGDPSREIEQFF. The CDR3 coding sequence is TGTGCCATCGGGGATCCGTCGCGGGAGATTGAGCAGTTCTTC.

The chain joins TRBV9 to TRBJ2-1, with 11 nucleotides matching TRBD2. CDR1 and CDR2 from the germline V gene are SGDLS and YYNGEE. Losses at the gene ends were 7 bases for V and 5 bases for J; bases not matched to a gene: 8. The CDR3 spans 15 residues. The CDR3 loop reads CASGRTSGPNNEQFF. The CDR3 nucleotides are TGTGCCAGCGGGCGGACTAGCGGGCCCAACAATGAGCAGTTCTTC.

The chain joins TRBV5-1 to TRBJ2-1, with 7 bases aligning to TRBD1. The CDR3 consists of 14 residues. V gave up 2 bases and J gave up 9 bases; unmatched junction bases: 8. The germline V gene encodes CDR1 SGHRS and CDR2 YFSETQ. The CDR3 sequence: CASSLGGESGEQFF. As DNA, the CDR3 is TGCGCCAGCAGCTTAGGGGGCGAGAGTGGTGAGCAGTTCTTC.

The chain joins TRBV19 to TRBJ1-2; unclear D gene. Germline values: CDR1 LNHDA, CDR2 SQIVND (reference sequence). The CDR3 is 13 amino acids. Trimming removed 2 bases at V and 2 bases at J, with 6 bases between. This chain's CDR3 is CASSIPGNYGYTF. CDR3 nucleotide sequence: TGTGCCAGTAGTATACCGGGAAACTATGGCTACACCTTC.

J is TRBJ2-7 and V is TRBV7-9; tentative D call: TRBD2 (6 bases). V was clipped by 7 bases and J by 3 bases, with 10 bases between them. The CDR3 sequence is 12 residues long. Germline lookup yields CDR1 SEHNR and CDR2 FQNEAQ (reference sequence). The CDR3 region is CASTAGSYEQYF. DNA for the CDR3: TGTGCCAGCACCGCCGGGAGCTACGAGCAGTACTTC.

Notes on this clone: This CDR3 is also generated by other DNA sequences in the sample. V usage is TRBV6-5 and J usage is TRBJ1-3; TRBD1 is a possible D gene (6 bases). Trimming stripped 6 bases from V and 0 bases from J, with 12 bases between. The CDR3 spans 15 residues. CDR1 is MNHEY, CDR2 SVGAGI, per germline. DNA of the CDR3: TGTGCCAGCAGACCCGACAGGCTCTCTGGAAACACCATATATTTT. Residues: CASRPDRLSGNTIYF.

This clone is a singleton in its sample. The rearrangement joins TRBV4-2 to TRBJ2-2; 7 bases are shared with TRBD2. The CDR3 length is 16 residues. Germline CDR1 is LGHNA and CDR2 is YNFKEQ. V was pared by 0 bases and J by 4 bases, with 5 bases of the junction left unmatched. Here the CDR3 reads CASSQDGLAATGELFF. The CDR3 DNA sequence: TGTGCCAGCAGCCAAGATGGGCTAGCGGCCACCGGGGAGCTGTTTTTT.

The rearrangement links TRBV7-6 to TRBJ1-1, with D perhaps matching TRBD1 (6 bases). The germline CDR1 and CDR2 sequences are SGHVS and FNYEAQ. This CDR3 is 15 amino acids long. Trimming pared 4 bases from V and 4 bases from J, leaving 16 bases between. CDR3 sequence reads: CASSSTDSWPTEAFF. DNA of the CDR3: TGTGCCAGCAGCTCCACGGACAGTTGGCCCACTGAAGCTTTCTTT. The full variable domain, with the rest looked up from reference TRBV7-6 and TRBJ1-1, is GAGVSQSPRYKVTKRGQDVALRCDPISGHVSLYWYRQALGQGPEFLTYFNYEAQQDKSGLPNDRFSAERPEGSISTLTIQRTEQRDSAMYRCASSSTDSWPTEAFFGQGTRLTVV.

The sample holds a few counts of this clone. The chain's CDR3 is CASSLSYEQYF. The CDR3 DNA reads as TGTGCCAGCTCTCTATCCTACGAGCAGTACTTC. The V gene is TRBV18, the J gene TRBJ2-7; D remains ambiguous. Germline V gene lookup returns CDR1 KGHSH and CDR2 LQKENI. V gave up 6 bases and J gave up 1 base, with 4 bases separating them. This CDR3 contains 11 residues.

The V gene is TRBV28, the J gene TRBJ2-5; the D gene is possibly TRBD1 (8 bases). V was trimmed by 8 bases and J by 7 bases, leaving 17 bases between them. Germline V gives CDR1 MDHEN, CDR2 SYDVKM. This CDR3 contains 13 residues. The CDR3 coding sequence is TGTGCCAGCGACAGGGGCCCGGGAGGGACCCAGTACTTC. Protein sequence: CASDRGPGGTQYF.

Notes on this clone: Other DNA sequences in the same sample also yield this CDR3. The chain is built from TRBV20-1 and TRBJ1-1; D not resolved. V was shortened by 6 bases and J by 1 base, with 6 bases between the two germline ends. The V gene's germline CDR1 is DFQATT and CDR2 SNEGSKA (reference sequence). The CDR3 spans 11 residues. The CDR3 coding sequence is TGCAGTGCAAGACAGAACACTGAAGCTTTCTTT. It codes for CSARQNTEAFF.

This sequence joins TRBV5-4 and TRBJ2-5; D unclear. Germline V lookup: CDR1 SGHNT, CDR2 YYREEE (reference sequence). Trimming shortened V by 2 bases and J by 4 bases, and 12 bases separated the two germline ends. The CDR3 covers 14 residues. The CDR3, as DNA: TGTGCCAGCAGCTTTGGCCAGGTCGGAGAGACCCAGTACTTC. It yields the protein CASSFGQVGETQYF.

CDR3 sequence: CASGTGGIYNEQFF. For the CDR3, the DNA is TGTGCCAGCGGCACAGGGGGCATATACAATGAGCAGTTCTTC. This chain joins TRBV28 and TRBJ2-1, with 9 nucleotides matching TRBD1. V was pared by 8 bases and J by 4 bases, with 6 bases of the junction left unmatched. The germline V gene has CDR1 MDHEN and CDR2 SYDVKM. The CDR3 covers 14 residues.

The V call is TRBV11-2, the J call TRBJ1-4; maybe TRBD1 (5 bases). CDR1 is SGHAT and CDR2 is FQNNGV in the germline V gene. The CDR3 consists of 17 residues. V shed 3 bases and J shed 0 bases, with 14 bases lying between them. The CDR3 sequence: CASSFLAGSSTNEKLFF. The CDR3 DNA is TGTGCCAGCAGCTTTTTGGCAGGGTCTTCAACTAATGAAAAACTGTTTTTT.

The V gene is TRBV5-4, the J gene TRBJ2-1; 9 positions match TRBD2. The CDR3 loop spans 16 amino acids. The germline V gene encodes CDR1 SGHNT and CDR2 YYREEE (reference sequence). The junction had 5 bases not matched to a gene; V was cut back by 1 base and J by 3 bases. CDR3 loop: CASSLRLAVGYNEQFF. In nucleotides, the CDR3 is TGTGCCAGCAGCTTGCGACTAGCGGTGGGCTACAATGAGCAGTTCTTC.

The chain links TRBV21-1 to TRBJ2-7; the table's D call, TRBD1, was not checked against the DNA. TRBV21-1 is a recognized pseudogene. This CDR3 has 16 amino acids. The CDR3 DNA sequence: TGTGCCAGCAGCAAAGGTAAGAGACAGGGAGGCTACGAGCAGTACTTC. This gives the protein CASSKGKRQGGYEQYF.

CDR3 protein: CAWRDRGTDTQYF. CDR3 coding DNA: TGCGCCTGGAGGGACAGGGGGACAGATACGCAGTATTTT. The chain joins TRBV5-1 to TRBJ2-3, with 11 bases fitting TRBD1. CDR1 and CDR2 (germline): SGHRS, YFSETQ. V lost 10 bases to trimming and J lost 3 bases; unmatched junction nucleotides: 4. The CDR3 consists of 13 residues. Full variable domain (rest looked up from reference TRBV5-1 and TRBJ2-3): KAGVTQTPRYLIKTRGQQVTLSCSPISGHRSVSWYQQTPGQGLQFLFEYFSETQRNKGNFPGRFSGRQFSNSRSEMNVSTLELGDSALYLCAWRDRGTDTQYFGPGTRLTVL.

V usage is TRBV2 and J usage is TRBJ1-1; TRBD1 might be the D (6 bases). With 8 bases removed from V and 6 bases from J, the gap between germline ends came to 13 bases. The germline gives CDR1 SNHLY, CDR2 FYNNEI. CDR3 length equals 12 residues. CDR3 region: CASLEQGAEAFF. CDR3 in DNA: TGTGCCAGCCTCGAACAGGGTGCTGAAGCTTTCTTT. Complete variable domain (other parts from reference TRBV2 and TRBJ1-1): EPEVTQTPSHQVTQMGQEVILRCVPISNHLYFYWYRQILGQKVEFLVSFYNNEISEKSEIFDDQFSVERPDGSNFTLKIRSTKLEDSAMYFCASLEQGAEAFFGQGTRLTVV.

The gene calls are TRBV25-1 and TRBJ1-1; unclear D gene. This CDR3 spans 11 amino acids. Germline CDR1 reads MGHDK; CDR2 reads SYGVNS. Trimming shortened V by 7 bases and J by 10 bases, and 13 bases separated the two germline ends. The CDR3 spells CASKSFRGAFF. The CDR3 DNA sequence: TGTGCCAGCAAGTCCTTTAGAGGAGCTTTCTTT.

CDR3 coding DNA: TGTGCCAGCAGTTATCCCCTAGCGGGCGCCTACGAGCAGTACTTC. It yields the protein CASSYPLAGAYEQYF. The rearrangement links TRBV6-6 to TRBJ2-7, with 8 bases fitting TRBD2. The CDR3 spans 15 residues. Germline loops: CDR1 MNHNY, CDR2 SVGAGI (reference sequence). The J segment lost 2 bases and the V segment lost 3 bases, leaving 6 bases of the junction unmatched.

The V gene is TRBV5-1, the J gene TRBJ1-2, with D unresolved. This CDR3 is 13 amino acids long. V lost 3 bases and J 4 bases, leaving 10 bases between the germline ends. Germline CDR1 is SGHRS and CDR2 is YFSETQ. The chain's CDR3 is CASSSTWAYGYTF. DNA of the CDR3: TGCGCCAGCAGCTCAACATGGGCCTATGGCTACACCTTC. The variable domain in full, completed from reference TRBV5-1 and TRBJ1-2, reads KAGVTQTPRYLIKTRGQQVTLSCSPISGHRSVSWYQQTPGQGLQFLFEYFSETQRNKGNFPGRFSGRQFSNSRSEMNVSTLELGDSALYLCASSSTWAYGYTFGSGTRLTVV.

The chain employs TRBV9 and TRBJ2-2, with 13 bases that match TRBD2. The CDR3 runs to 17 residues. Trimming took 0 bases from V and 7 from J; bases not matched to a gene: 6. Germline-derived CDR1 and CDR2 are SGDLS and YYNGEE. Written as DNA, the CDR3 is TGTGCCAGCAGCGTAGTACTAGCGGGAGGGAGCGGCGGGGAGCTGTTTTTT. It encodes CASSVVLAGGSGGELFF.

V is TRBV28 and J is TRBJ1-4, with 11 bases aligning to TRBD1. This CDR3 is built from 15 residues. Per the germline V gene, CDR1 is MDHEN and CDR2 is SYDVKM. J gave up 5 bases and V 3 bases, and 2 bases lay outside the gene matches. The CDR3 nucleotides are TGTGCCAGCAGTTTCCGGGACAGGGGGAATGAAAAACTGTTTTTT. Protein product: CASSFRDRGNEKLFF.

This rearrangement joins TRBV18 to TRBJ2-3, with 7 bases fitting TRBD2. V trimming: 6 bases; J trimming: 0 bases; junction bases outside the gene matches: 9. CDR1 and CDR2 (germline): KGHSH, LQKENI. The CDR3 consists of 16 residues. CDR3 amino acids: CASSPLAASSTDTQYF. The CDR3 region has the DNA TGTGCCAGCTCCCCTCTAGCGGCCTCTAGCACAGATACGCAGTATTTT.